The present TCR beta chain was sequenced within a study of beta chain features in type 1 diabetes. The isolated RNA, all of it, was reverse transcribed, so expressed TCRB transcripts were what got sequenced. Profiling relied on immunoSEQ multiplex PCR, and the TCRdb table lists in-frame clones only, not all of them. The sample lists about 52,000 clones, 42% occurring once. As for this clone: What it binds is unknown.

Study-wide results and caveats: Naive, central memory and Treg TCRB repertoires seemed to resemble each other more closely in patients than they did in healthy donors. Insertions at VDJ junctions were less frequent in type 1 diabetes patients. These patients also deleted more nucleotides at the same junctions. Shorter TCRB CDR3s, moderately but significantly so, were found in Type 1 diabetes patients in all four CD4+ subsets.

CD45RO/CCR7/CD25/CD127/CD95/CD27 separated CD4+ naive, central memory, regulatory and stem cell-like memory cells by sorting. The CDR3 runs 15 residues. Looked up from germline, CDR1 is SGHRS and CDR2 is YFSETQ. V shed 4 bases, J shed 2 bases, and the junction held 8 bases outside the gene matches. The clonotype comes from a man in his thirties or forties with type 1 diabetes. This chain links TRBV5-1 with TRBJ2-7; 8 positions agree with TRBD1. The sequencing sample was made of Tregs from blood. CDR3 DNA sequence: TGCGCCAGCAGCACGGGGACAGGAGATACCTACGAGCAGTACTTC. Translation: CASSTGTGDTYEQYF.